The 24 T cell receptor beta chains below all came from one sample that was sequenced in a study of T cells in Graves' hyperthyroidism and ophthalmopathy. RNA transcripts served as the template for amplifying TCR beta CDR3 regions. The TCR CDR3 first-round RT-PCR relied on the HTBI primer set. TCRdb reanalysed the multiplex PCR reads using MiXCR and keeps one entry per CDR3 protein. The table lists 500,000 to 650,000 distinct CDR3 sequences, 46% of them singletons, with 35% to 50% in the top ten. The sequencing input was peripheral blood or thyroid tissue (not recorded which). These receptors originate from an adult woman with Graves' disease, either hyperthyroidism or ophthalmopathy (not recorded which).

The table lists this clonotype with many counts. The CDR3 loop reads CAISDFPFEQYF. CDR3 nucleotides: TGTGCCATCAGTGACTTTCCCTTCGAGCAGTACTTC. V and J are TRBV10-3 and TRBJ2-7, with unresolved D. Between the trimmed V and J ends, which lost 3 bases and 6 bases, there was a span of 9 bases. CDR3 size: 12 residues. Germline loops: CDR1 ENHRY, CDR2 SYGVKD.

The chain joins TRBV6-5 to TRBJ2-7, with unresolved D. The V gene lost 9 bases and the J gene lost 2 bases, with 17 bases spanning the gap. From germline, CDR1 is MNHEY and CDR2 SVGAGI. The CDR3 covers 14 residues. As DNA, the CDR3 is TGTGCCAGTCAGACGGGTACAGACCCCTACGAGCAGTACTTC. It codes for CASQTGTDPYEQYF.

This clonotype was counted at least ten times. CDR3: CASSLHRTPEAFF. DNA of the CDR3: TGTGCCAGCAGCTTACACCGAACGCCTGAAGCTTTCTTT. The V gene is TRBV7-9, the J gene TRBJ1-1; D is ambiguous. The V gene lost 2 bases and the J gene lost 6 bases, with 10 bases spanning the gap. The CDR3 is made up of 13 amino acids. CDR1 is SEHNR, CDR2 FQNEAQ, per germline (reference sequence).

This clonotype was found many times. The chain couples TRBV6-6 to TRBJ1-2; 8 bases line up with TRBD1. CDR1 MNHNY and CDR2 SVGAGI come from the germline V gene (reference sequence). The length of the CDR3 is 16 residues. Trimming removed 0 bases from V and 6 bases from J; junction bases left unmatched: 9. As DNA, the CDR3 is TGTGCCAGCAGTTACTCGATGCGACAGGGGTTTGATGGCTACACCTTC. This translates into CASSYSMRQGFDGYTF.

With regard to this clonotype: The germline gene is not matched at one end of the junction; a read error may be the cause. This chain joins TRBV10-3 and TRBJ2-5; D may correspond to TRBD1 or TRBD2 (5 bases each). The CDR3 contains 14 residues. From germline, CDR1 is ENHRY and CDR2 SYGVKD. CDR3 loop: CASSDGTEGGTQYF. The CDR3 nucleotides are TGTGCCAGCAGTGACGGGACGGAAGGTGGGACCCAGTACTTC.

The V call is TRBV7-6, the J call TRBJ2-2; TRBD1 matches at 7 bases. Unmatched junction bases numbered 5, after V lost 4 bases and J lost 0 bases. The V gene's germline CDR1 is SGHVS and CDR2 FNYEAQ. The CDR3 has 16 amino acids. The CDR3 bases are TGTGCCAGCAGCTGGGGACAGCGAGCGAACACCGGGGAGCTGTTTTTT. Translating it yields CASSWGQRANTGELFF.

This clonotype turned up a few times. The chain recombines TRBV12-3 or TRBV12-4 with TRBJ2-7; maybe TRBD1 (5 bases). The CDR3 runs 14 residues. V lost 6 bases, J lost 1 base, and 13 bases lay in between. The CDR3 reads CASRGNRLSYEQYF. CDR3 nucleotide sequence: TGTGCCAGCAGAGGGAACAGGTTATCCTACGAGCAGTACTTC.

This clonotype was seen at least ten times. This chain uses TRBV10-3 with TRBJ2-7, with D possibly TRBD1 on 6 matching bases. Deletions cut 0 bases from V and 5 bases from J, with 8 bases between. The CDR3 extends over 13 amino acids. The V gene's germline CDR1 is ENHRY and CDR2 SYGVKD. CDR3 sequence reads: CAISESTGDEQYF. The CDR3 DNA follows: TGTGCCATCAGTGAGTCGACAGGTGACGAGCAGTACTTC.

This chain joins TRBV5-8 and TRBJ1-6; D is unclear. Germline loops: CDR1 SGHTS, CDR2 YDEGEE. Between the trimmed V and J ends, which lost 0 bases and 2 bases, there was a span of 12 bases. The CDR3 is 17 residues long. CDR3 coding DNA: TGTGCCAGCAGCTTGGGGGCGAAAGGTGCCTATAATTCACCCCTCCACTTT. This translates into CASSLGAKGAYNSPLHF.

The chain combines TRBV10-3 with TRBJ2-7; D is perhaps TRBD1 or TRBD2 (9 bases each). The V end was cut by 4 bases, the J end by 2 bases, with 18 bases between. The CDR3 length is 16 residues. CDR1 and CDR2 (germline): ENHRY, SYGVKD. CDR3 DNA: TGTGCCATCAGTGCGGCTAGCGGGACAGGGCCCTACGAGCAGTACTTC. This gives the protein CAISAASGTGPYEQYF.

This clonotype was recorded many times. The CDR3 nucleotides are TGTGCCAGCAGCCCCCGGGACGGAGATGGCTACACCTTC. Protein sequence: CASSPRDGDGYTF. This chain links TRBV7-9 with TRBJ1-2; the D gene is possibly TRBD1 (5 bases). The V gene lost 5 bases and the J gene lost 6 bases, with 13 bases spanning the gap. This CDR3 spans 13 amino acids. The germline V gene has CDR1 SEHNR and CDR2 FQNEAQ (reference sequence).

In the case of this clonotype: At one of its ends the junction is not consistent with the germline gene, which may arise from a read error. The chain carries TRBV5-4 and TRBJ1-1; weak D call: TRBD1 (5 bases). Germline assignment: CDR1 SGHNT and CDR2 YYREEE (reference sequence). The CDR3 spans 10 residues. The CDR3 DNA sequence: TGTGCCAGCAGCTTTTCGAAGGGGACCTTT. Its translation is CASSFSKGTF.

This clonotype was seen many times. The chain recombines TRBV6-4 with TRBJ2-2; D unresolved. V was clipped by 3 bases and J by 4 bases, with 9 bases between them. This CDR3 spans 14 amino acids. CDR1 is MRHNA and CDR2 is SNTAGT in the germline V gene. This CDR3 is CASSESGTTGELFF. The CDR3, as DNA: TGTGCCAGCAGTGAATCCGGAACCACCGGGGAGCTGTTTTTT.

The V gene is TRBV11-2, the J gene TRBJ2-2, with D hard to call. CDR1 SGHAT and CDR2 FQNNGV come from the germline V gene. The CDR3 runs 14 residues. Trimming left V 7 bases short and J 6 bases short, with 15 bases between. In DNA, the CDR3 is TGTGCCAGCATCCGCTCCCCATTGGCCGGGGAGCTGTTTTTT. Its protein is CASIRSPLAGELFF.

The V call is TRBV7-6, the J call TRBJ1-5; D gene unclear. Looked up from germline, CDR1 is SGHVS and CDR2 is FNYEAQ. V lost 5 bases to trimming and J lost 5 bases, with 10 bases between them. This CDR3 region has 13 residues. The CDR3 spells CASSLTHDQPQHF. The DNA for the CDR3 is TGTGCCAGCAGCCTTACCCACGATCAGCCCCAGCATTTT.

With regard to this clonotype: This may stem from a read error, because a much larger clone lies one nucleotide away. This chain uses TRBV10-3 with TRBJ1-2; D ambiguous. This CDR3 has 12 amino acids. Trimming removed 1 base from V and 10 bases from J, with 10 bases in between. Germline V gene lookup returns CDR1 ENHRY and CDR2 SYGVKD. CDR3 loop: CAISELRHDYTF. CDR3 DNA: TGTGCCATCAGTGAGTTAAGACATGACTACACCTTC.

The V gene is TRBV29-1, the J gene TRBJ2-7; D ambiguous. CDR1 is SQVTM, CDR2 ANQGSEA, per germline. The V end was cut by 1 base, the J end by 5 bases, with 15 bases between. The CDR3 length is 14 residues. The CDR3 nucleotides read TGCAGCGTTGAAGGGGGTGGAAGGGCCCACGAGCAGTACTTC. Protein: CSVEGGGRAHEQYF.

This chain joins TRBV29-1 and TRBJ1-1; perhaps TRBD1 as D (6 bases). V lost 2 bases and J lost 4, with 11 bases in between. Per the germline V gene, CDR1 is SQVTM and CDR2 is ANQGSEA. CDR3 length: 13 residues. CDR3: CSVEKGVGTEAFF. CDR3 nucleotide sequence: TGCAGCGTTGAAAAGGGGGTCGGCACTGAAGCTTTCTTT.

The rearrangement uses TRBV10-2 and TRBJ2-7; TRBD1 might be the D (5 bases). Germline CDR1 and CDR2: WSHSY and SAAADI. With 0 bases removed from V and 3 bases from J, the gap between germline ends came to 9 bases. CDR3 length equals 14 residues. The CDR3 region has the DNA TGCGCCAGCAGTGAGTCGCCAGGGTTCTACGAGCAGTACTTC. Protein: CASSESPGFYEQYF.

This clonotype was counted a few times. This chain uses TRBV11-2 with TRBJ2-2; D gene uncertain. Germline loops: CDR1 SGHAT, CDR2 FQNNGV. V lost 1 base to trimming and J lost 6 bases, with 6 bases between them. The CDR3 runs 13 residues. The CDR3 spells CASSLALSGELFF. The CDR3 DNA reads TGTGCCAGCAGCTTAGCTCTATCCGGGGAGCTGTTTTTT.

For this clonotype: The junction departs from germline at one end; a sequencing error may be responsible. The chain carries TRBV29-1 and TRBJ2-5; TRBD1 or TRBD2 may be the D gene (5 bases each). Germline values: CDR1 SQVTM, CDR2 ANQGSEA. The CDR3 is made up of 14 amino acids. The CDR3 DNA follows: TGCAGCTTTGAGGCAGGGAGCGGCTCGAAGACCCAGTACTTC. Its protein product is CSFEAGSGSKTQYF.

The chain is built from TRBV7-9 and TRBJ2-7; 13 nucleotides match TRBD2. The CDR3 consists of 13 residues. In germline, CDR1 is SEHNR, CDR2 FQNEAQ (reference sequence). Unmatched junction bases numbered 2, after V lost 5 bases and J lost 7 bases. This chain's CDR3 is CASSGTSGTEQYF. In DNA form, the CDR3 reads TGTGCCAGCAGCGGGACTAGCGGGACGGAGCAGTACTTC.

As to this clonotype: A read error is possible here, since a much larger clone lies one base away. This chain links TRBV5-1 with TRBJ2-7; maybe TRBD2 (5 bases). Trimming shortened V by 10 bases and J by 0 bases, and 17 bases separated the two germline ends. This CDR3 region has 14 residues. Germline assignment: CDR1 SGHRS and CDR2 YFSETQ. In DNA form, the CDR3 reads TGCGCCGGCGGGTTCTCCTCGGACTCCTACGAGCAGTACTTC. Translation: CAGGFSSDSYEQYF.

This rearrangement joins TRBV10-3 to TRBJ1-4; D ambiguous. V was cut by 6 bases and J by 1 base, with 6 bases left in between. The CDR3 is made up of 13 amino acids. Germline V gene lookup returns CDR1 ENHRY and CDR2 SYGVKD. The CDR3 nucleotides read TGTGCCATCAGGGGAGGAACTAATGAAAAACTGTTTTTT. Its protein product is CAIRGGTNEKLFF.